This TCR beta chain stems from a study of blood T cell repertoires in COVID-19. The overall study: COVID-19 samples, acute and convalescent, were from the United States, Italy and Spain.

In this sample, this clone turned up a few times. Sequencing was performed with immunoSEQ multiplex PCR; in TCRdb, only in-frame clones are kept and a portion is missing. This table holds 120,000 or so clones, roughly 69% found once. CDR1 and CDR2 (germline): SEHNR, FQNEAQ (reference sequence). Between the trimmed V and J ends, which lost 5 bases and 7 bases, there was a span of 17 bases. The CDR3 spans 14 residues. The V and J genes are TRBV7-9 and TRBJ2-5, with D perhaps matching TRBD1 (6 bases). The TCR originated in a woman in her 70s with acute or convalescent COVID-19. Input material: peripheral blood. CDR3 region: CASSVDSLFSTQYF. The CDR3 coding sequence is TGTGCCAGCAGCGTGGACAGTCTTTTTTCGACCCAGTACTTC.